This T cell receptor (beta chain) was sequenced in a study of T cell responses to AZD1222 COVID-19 vaccine. The repertoire was sequenced with immunoSEQ multiplex PCR; TCRdb's copy has only in-frame clones and lacks some. The sample lists about 130,000 clones, about four fifths occurring once. This CDR3 contains 15 residues. Germline loops: CDR1 KGHSH, CDR2 LQKENI. With 3 bases clipped from V and 3 bases from J, the junction kept 8 bases outside the gene matches. This clonotype was sampled from an adult in good health. The chain has TRBV18 and TRBJ2-7; TRBD1 matches at 7 bases. The source material was peripheral blood, sampled on day 0 of AZD1222 vaccination. CDR3 in amino acids: CASSPSGTVNYEQYF. The CDR3, as DNA: TGTGCCAGCTCACCTTCCGGGACAGTCAACTACGAGCAGTACTTC.